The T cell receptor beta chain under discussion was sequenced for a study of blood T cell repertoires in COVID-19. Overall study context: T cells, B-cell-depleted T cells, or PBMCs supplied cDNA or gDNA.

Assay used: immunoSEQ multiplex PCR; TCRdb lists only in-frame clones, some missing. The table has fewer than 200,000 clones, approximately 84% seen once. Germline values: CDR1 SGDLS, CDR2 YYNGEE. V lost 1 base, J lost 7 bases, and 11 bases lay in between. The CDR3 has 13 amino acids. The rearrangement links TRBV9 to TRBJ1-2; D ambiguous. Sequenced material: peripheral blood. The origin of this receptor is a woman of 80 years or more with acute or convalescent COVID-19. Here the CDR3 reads CASSVSTLSGYTF. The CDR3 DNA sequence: TGTGCCAGCAGCGTATCGACTTTGAGTGGCTACACCTTC.